This T cell receptor (beta chain) was sequenced during a study of blood T cell repertoires in COVID-19. Study-wide background: Material from acute and convalescent COVID-19 was sourced from the United States, Italy and Spain. Sources were T cells, B-cell-depleted T cells, or PBMCs; the material itself was cDNA or gDNA.

Methods used by the authors: Quantification of nucleated cells was approximated via reference gene primer amplification. The method was immunoSEQ multiplex PCR; TCRdb's version includes in-frame clones alone and lacks a portion of them. For V, J and clone size, that table is used; D and trimming come from the DNA. The data contain just over 650,000 clones, about nine tenths of them singletons. The J segment lost 4 bases and the V segment lost 4 bases, leaving 8 bases of the junction unmatched. This CDR3 comprises 16 residues. Germline CDR1 reads LGHDT; CDR2 reads YNNKEL (reference sequence). This chain links TRBV3-1 (or the pseudogene TRBV3-2) with TRBJ2-4, with 9 bases identical to TRBD1. The sample was peripheral blood. The sequence came from a young woman with acute or convalescent COVID-19. CDR3 nucleotides: TGTGCCAGCAGCCGCGGACAGGGGAGGAATAAAAACATTCAGTACTTC. Its protein product is CASSRGQGRNKNIQYF.